This T cell receptor (beta chain) derives from a study of blood T cell repertoires in COVID-19. Overall study: Material from acute and convalescent COVID-19 was sourced from the United States, Italy and Spain.

Clones were read by immunoSEQ multiplex PCR, and TCRdb kept only the in-frame ones, dropping some. The table includes approximately 300,000 clones, 86% detected once. In this sample, this clone turned up once. The CDR3 runs 12 residues. Trimming took off 6 bases at V and 5 bases at J, with 8 bases between the two ends. The source material was peripheral blood. V gene TRBV12-3 or TRBV12-4 combines with J gene TRBJ1-5; TRBD1 might be the D (6 bases). This TCR was recovered from a woman in her fifties or sixties with acute or convalescent COVID-19. The CDR3: CASRRQDQPQHF. The DNA for the CDR3 is TGTGCCAGCAGGCGACAGGATCAGCCCCAGCATTTT.